Below, 5 T cell receptor beta chains from the same sample are listed, as sequenced in a study of T cell repertoires in cytomegalovirus infection. Antigen specificity for these receptors is unknown. TCRdb re-analysed the reads in MiXCR, keeping a single row per CDR3 protein. The data contain about 470,000 distinct CDR3 sequences, under 45% of them singletons. Sequences were derived from cultured PBMCs, sampled from culture after CMV antigen stimulation. The origin of the receptors is a human donor in good health (CMV status not recorded). Some clones in this sample may be carry-over from other donors' samples.

The V gene is TRBV6-4, the J gene TRBJ2-1; 9 nucleotides line up with TRBD1. Per the germline V gene, CDR1 is MRHNA and CDR2 is SNTAGT. V lost 0 bases to trimming and J lost 8 bases; unmatched junction nucleotides: 5. The CDR3 sequence is 15 residues long. The CDR3 loop is CASSDSGTGSHEQFF. The CDR3 nucleotides read TGTGCCAGCAGTGACTCCGGGACAGGGAGCCATGAGCAGTTCTTC.

V is TRBV12-3 or TRBV12-4 and J is TRBJ1-1; D is perhaps TRBD1 (5 bases). This CDR3 has 15 amino acids. The V end was cut by 2 bases, the J end by 0 bases, with 10 bases between. The CDR3 protein is CASSLFGDVNTEAFF. The CDR3 DNA follows: TGTGCCAGCAGTTTATTTGGGGACGTGAACACTGAAGCTTTCTTT.

The chain couples TRBV7-6 to TRBJ1-2, with D perhaps TRBD1 (6 bases). CDR3 size: 16 residues. Germline lookup yields CDR1 SGHVS and CDR2 FNYEAQ. Trimming took 6 bases from V and 2 from J, leaving 19 bases between them. In DNA, the CDR3 is TGTGCCAGCAGAACAAGGTGGGACACAACCAACTATGGCTACACCTTC. Translating gives CASRTRWDTTNYGYTF.

The chain joins TRBV29-1 to TRBJ1-1; 11 nucleotides line up with TRBD1. The J segment lost 5 bases and the V segment lost 7 bases, leaving 3 bases of the junction unmatched. The germline V gene has CDR1 SQVTM and CDR2 ANQGSEA. CDR3 size: 12 residues. The CDR3 reads CSGRDRGTEAFF. DNA for the CDR3: TGCAGCGGCCGGGACAGGGGGACTGAAGCTTTCTTT.

A few counts support this clonotype. The chain uses TRBV12-3 or TRBV12-4 and TRBJ2-5; D might be TRBD2 (5 bases). CDR3 size: 15 residues. The germline V and J ends were trimmed by 6 bases and 5 bases, with 19 bases remaining between them. The CDR3 bases are TGTGCCAGCAGGAAAGGAGGACCCCACAAGGAGACCCAGTACTTC. Translated: CASRKGGPHKETQYF.